In its sample, the clone carrying this TCR beta chain was seen once. This CDR3 region has 13 residues. V lost 5 bases and J lost 7; bases outside the gene matches: 5. Per the original data handling: Reference gene primer amplification yielded estimated nucleated cell counts. TCRdb keeps only in-frame clones here, not all; method: immunoSEQ multiplex PCR. V and J calls and clone size follow that table, whereas D and trimming were derived from the DNA. The sample lists a few hundred thousand clones; about nine tenths were seen once. Residents of 24 US areas, aged roughly 18 to 89 years, made up the participants. The data derive from a study of blood T cell repertoires in COVID-19. About the study: Specimens from acute and convalescent COVID-19 originated in the United States, Italy and Spain. T cells, B-cell-depleted T cells, or PBMCs provided the cDNA or gDNA that served as material.

The sample consisted of PBMCs or T cells enriched from blood (not recorded which). The sequence was collected from a middle-aged woman who had been exposed to COVID-19. The chain links TRBV12-3 or TRBV12-4 to TRBJ2-1; TRBD1 matches 7 bases. The CDR3: CASSRQGWNEQFF. Here the CDR3 DNA reads TGTGCCAGCAGTCGACAGGGATGGAATGAGCAGTTCTTC.